This TCR beta chain is from a study of shared clonotypes between healthy human individuals. Deep-level assay runs were performed. The authors distributed each subset's genomic DNA evenly over several immunoSEQ plates. The data were produced by immunoSEQ multiplex PCR, yet TCRdb's version contains in-frame clones alone and is incomplete. In the table there are 2 million or so clones, roughly 94% of which are singletons. The CDR3 spans 19 residues. The germline gives CDR1 MNHEY, CDR2 SMNVEV (reference sequence). Trimming removed 6 bases at V and 6 bases at J, with 29 bases between. This clonotype originated in a man between 18 and 35 years old in good health. Sequencing used naive CD4+ T cells sorted from blood. The subset: CD45RA+ positively selected. The rearrangement uses TRBV27 and TRBJ1-4, with a weak D call TRBD1 (6 bases). The CDR3: CASRPNRVLTGAVYEKLFF. CDR3 bases: TGTGCCAGCAGACCGAACCGTGTCCTAACGGGGGCAGTTTATGAAAAACTGTTTTTT.